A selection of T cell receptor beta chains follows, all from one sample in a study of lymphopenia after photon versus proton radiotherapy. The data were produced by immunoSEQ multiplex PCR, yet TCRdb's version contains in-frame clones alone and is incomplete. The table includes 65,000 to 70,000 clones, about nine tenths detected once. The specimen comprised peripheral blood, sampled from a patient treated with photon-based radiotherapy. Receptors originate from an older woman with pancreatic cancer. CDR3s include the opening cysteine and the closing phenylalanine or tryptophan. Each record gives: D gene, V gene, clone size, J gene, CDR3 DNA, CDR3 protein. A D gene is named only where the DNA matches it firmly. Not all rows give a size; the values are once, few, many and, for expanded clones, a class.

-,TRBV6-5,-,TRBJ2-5,TGTGCCAGCAGTCGCCCCCCTAGGGTATCGGAGACCCAGTACTTC,CASSRPPRVSETQYF
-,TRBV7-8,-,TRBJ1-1,TGTGCCAGCAGCTTAGCGTTGGTGAACACTGAAGCTTTCTTT,CASSLALVNTEAFF
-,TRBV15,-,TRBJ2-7,TGTGCCACCAGCAGAGATGGGGCGGGACAGTCCTACGAGCAGTACTTC,CATSRDGAGQSYEQYF
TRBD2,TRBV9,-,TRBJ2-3,TGTGCCAGCAGCACCCGACCCGGGACTAGCGTAGGAGATACGCAGTATTTT,CASSTRPGTSVGDTQYF
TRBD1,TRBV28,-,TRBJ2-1,TGTGCCAGCAGTCAACGACAGGGGGCTATCGATGAGCAGTTCTTC,CASSQRQGAIDEQFF
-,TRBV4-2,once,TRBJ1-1,TGTGCCAGCAGCCAAGAGCGACCCCACACTGAAGCTTTCTTT,CASSQERPHTEAFF
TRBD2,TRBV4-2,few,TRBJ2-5,TGTGCCAGCAGCCAAGAGGGGCTAGCGGACCAAGAGACCCAGTACTTC,CASSQEGLADQETQYF
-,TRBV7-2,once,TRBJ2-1,TGTGCCAGCAGCTTATCGGGACGGACCAATGAGCAGTTCTTC,CASSLSGRTNEQFF
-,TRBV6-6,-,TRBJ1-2,TGTGCCAGCAAGACGGCTAACTATGGCTACACCTTC,CASKTANYGYTF
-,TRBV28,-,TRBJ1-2,TGTGCCAGCAGTTCCCGTTCATTGGGCTACACCTTC,CASSSRSLGYTF